The 7 T cell receptor beta chains below come from one sample, sequenced in a study of identical twins. TCRdb analysed the 5' RACE reads with MiXCR anew, one entry per CDR3 protein. Of roughly 770,000 distinct CDR3 sequences listed, 15% to 20% are singletons. This sample was also put to use in a study of T cells expressing NK-cell markers.

Source material: PBMCs. All receptors derive from a young woman in good health.

The chain joins TRBV4-2 to TRBJ2-5; D remains unclear. The CDR3 consists of 13 residues. The V gene's germline CDR1 is LGHNA and CDR2 YNFKEQ. V lost 4 bases to trimming and J lost 0 bases, with 6 bases between them. CDR3 region: CASSPDHQETQYF. Written as DNA, the CDR3 is TGTGCCAGCAGCCCGGACCACCAAGAGACCCAGTACTTC.

This clonotype showed up just a few times. The chain couples TRBV11-2 to TRBJ1-3, with 7 nucleotides matching TRBD1. V lost 5 bases to trimming and J lost 3 bases; unmatched junction nucleotides: 7. The CDR3 has 15 amino acids. Looked up from germline, CDR1 is SGHAT and CDR2 is FQNNGV. The CDR3 reads CASSAQQGLGNTIYF. The DNA for the CDR3 is TGTGCCAGCAGCGCGCAACAGGGGCTTGGAAACACCATATATTTT.

This clonotype showed up just a few times. The V call is TRBV27, the J call TRBJ2-3; D gene ambiguous. There are 13 residues in the CDR3. V gave up 7 bases and J gave up 3 bases, with 11 bases separating them. Germline CDR1 and CDR2: MNHEY and SMNVEV (reference sequence). CDR3 DNA sequence: TGTGCCAGCATTGGACGTCCTACAGATACGCAGTATTTT. The encoded protein is CASIGRPTDTQYF.

The chain couples TRBV4-3 to TRBJ2-1; D is undetermined. The V and J ends lost 1 base and 6 bases respectively, with 13 bases between them. CDR3 length: 15 amino acids. Germline loops: CDR1 LGHNA, CDR2 YSLEER. The CDR3 sequence is CASSQALPETNEQFF. The CDR3 nucleotides read TGCGCCAGCAGCCAAGCACTTCCCGAGACCAATGAGCAGTTCTTC.

This chain joins TRBV20-1 and TRBJ1-1; D gene ambiguous. V was clipped by 4 bases and J by 4 bases, with 13 bases between them. The V gene's germline CDR1 is DFQATT and CDR2 SNEGSKA (reference sequence). The CDR3 is made up of 13 amino acids. CDR3 sequence: CSAKYSLGTEAFF. CDR3 in DNA: TGCAGTGCTAAGTACAGCCTGGGCACTGAAGCTTTCTTT.

The table lists this clonotype with a few counts. This chain uses TRBV9 with TRBJ2-5; TRBD2 agrees at 11 bases. Germline lookup yields CDR1 SGDLS and CDR2 YYNGEE. The CDR3 has 17 amino acids. V was pared by 0 bases and J by 3 bases, with 7 bases of the junction left unmatched. CDR3 protein: CASSVGKTSGMEETQYF. The CDR3 nucleotides are TGTGCCAGCAGCGTAGGGAAGACTAGCGGGATGGAAGAGACCCAGTACTTC.

CDR3 amino acids: CSAFTGDGRHTF. The CDR3 nucleotides are TGCAGTGCTTTTACAGGGGATGGGCGTCACACCTTC. The chain couples TRBV20-1 to TRBJ1-2, with 7 bases that match TRBD1. Germline V lookup: CDR1 DFQATT, CDR2 SNEGSKA (reference sequence). This CDR3 is built from 12 residues. V gave up 5 bases and J gave up 12 bases; unmatched junction bases: 12.